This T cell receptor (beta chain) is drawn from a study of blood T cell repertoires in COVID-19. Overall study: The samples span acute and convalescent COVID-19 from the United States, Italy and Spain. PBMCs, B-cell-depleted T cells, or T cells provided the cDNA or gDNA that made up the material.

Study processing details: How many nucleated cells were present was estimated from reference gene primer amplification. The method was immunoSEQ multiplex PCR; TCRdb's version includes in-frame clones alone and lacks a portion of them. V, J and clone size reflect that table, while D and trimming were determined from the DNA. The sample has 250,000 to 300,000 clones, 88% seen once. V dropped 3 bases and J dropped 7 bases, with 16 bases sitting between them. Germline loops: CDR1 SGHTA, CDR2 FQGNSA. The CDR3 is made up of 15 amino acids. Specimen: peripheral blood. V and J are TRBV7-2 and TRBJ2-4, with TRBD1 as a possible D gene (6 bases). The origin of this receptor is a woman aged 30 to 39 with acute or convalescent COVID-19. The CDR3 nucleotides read TGTGCCAGCAGCTTCGACAGGAAGGTCCGGAACATTCAGTACTTC. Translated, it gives CASSFDRKVRNIQYF.